A selection of T cell receptor beta chains follows, all from one sample in a study of a mutant IDH1 vaccine in newly diagnosed glioma. No cognate antigen is known for these TCRs. Sequencing was performed with immunoSEQ multiplex PCR; in TCRdb, only in-frame clones are kept and a portion is missing. Of 110,000 or so clones listed, 75% to 90% are singletons. The sequencing here drew on PBMCs, taken from a glioma patient whose treatment included an IDH1 peptide vaccine. Every receptor here comes from a woman aged 45-65 years with glioma. CDR3s include the opening cysteine and the closing phenylalanine or tryptophan. D genes are given only for firm matches. Rows may omit the clone size; those that give it use once, few, many or a size class.

j_gene,abundance,v_gene,d_gene,CDR3aa,CDR3nt
TRBJ1-2,NA,TRBV5-6,TRBD1,CASSPNRGSPYGYTF,TGTGCCAGCAGCCCGAACAGGGGCTCCCCCTATGGCTACACCTTC
TRBJ2-7,NA,TRBV5-5,NA,CASNPFPGHNEQYF,TGTGCCAGCAACCCATTCCCGGGGCATAACGAGCAGTACTTC
TRBJ1-3,once,TRBV19,NA,CASSIGGRSGNTIYF,TGTGCCAGTAGTATAGGGGGACGCTCTGGAAACACCATATATTTT
TRBJ1-1,NA,TRBV27,NA,CASRGGFRKAFF,TGTGCCAGCAGGGGGGGGTTTCGAAAAGCTTTCTTT
TRBJ1-5,NA,TRBV28,NA,CASYLRASQPQHF,TGTGCCAGTTACCTCAGGGCTAGTCAGCCCCAGCATTTT
TRBJ2-1,NA,TRBV5-6,TRBD2,CASSLGGGGRGSYNEQFF,TGTGCCAGCAGCTTGGGGGGCGGCGGGAGAGGATCCTACAATGAGCAGTTCTTC
TRBJ2-7,NA,TRBV4-1,TRBD1,CASSQDHGTGNYEQYF,TGCGCCAGCAGCCAAGATCATGGGACAGGAAACTACGAGCAGTACTTC
TRBJ1-1,NA,TRBV10-3,TRBD1,CAIRTGAEAFF,TGTGCCATCAGGACAGGGGCTGAAGCTTTCTTT
TRBJ2-3,NA,TRBV27,NA,CASSERGPPTDTQYF,TGTGCCAGCAGCGAACGTGGTCCCCCGACAGATACGCAGTATTTT
TRBJ2-5,once,TRBV27,NA,CASSSGVGRETQYF,TGTGCCAGCAGTTCGGGGGTGGGGCGGGAGACCCAGTACTTC
TRBJ2-3,NA,TRBV6-4,NA,CASSRGVGGSGTDTQYF,TGTGCCAGCAGTAGAGGAGTGGGAGGCTCCGGGACAGATACGCAGTATTTT
TRBJ2-7,NA,TRBV29-1,TRBD1,CSVSGQGIKYEQYF,TGCAGCGTTTCGGGACAGGGGATAAAGTACGAGCAGTACTTC
TRBJ2-2,NA,TRBV18,TRBD2,CASSPPGGARRGELFF,TGTGCCAGCTCACCACCGGGAGGGGCCCGTCGCGGGGAGCTGTTTTTT
TRBJ1-5,few,TRBV13,TRBD1,CASSLGGTGGDQPQHF,TGTGCCAGCAGCCTAGGGGGGACAGGGGGCGATCAGCCCCAGCATTTT
TRBJ2-7,NA,TRBV28,TRBD2,CASSSGTTYEQYF,TGTGCCAGCAGTTCTGGGACTACCTACGAGCAGTACTTC
TRBJ1-5,NA,TRBV19,NA,CASSYRDKSNQPQHF,TGTGCCAGTAGCTACCGGGACAAAAGCAATCAGCCCCAGCATTTT
TRBJ1-2,few,TRBV19,NA,CASSIVGGGYTF,TGTGCCAGTAGTATAGTCGGGGGCGGCTACACCTTC
TRBJ1-1,NA,TRBV27,NA,CASSFTRDGTEAFF,TGTGCCAGCAGTTTTACCAGGGATGGCACTGAAGCTTTCTTT
TRBJ2-7,NA,TRBV21-1,NA,CASSKEPVSYEQYF,TGTGCCAGCAGCAAAGAGCCTGTCTCCTACGAGCAGTACTTC
TRBJ2-7,NA,TRBV10-3,NA,CAVRRDSYEQYF,TGTGCCGTCAGACGGGACTCCTACGAGCAGTACTTC
TRBJ1-3,once,TRBV5-1,TRBD1,CASSSLTGTGSGNTIYF,TGCGCCAGCAGCTCATTAACCGGGACAGGCTCTGGAAACACCATATATTTT
TRBJ1-3,NA,TRBV7-9,TRBD1,CASSLRQGSSGNTIYF,TGTGCCAGCAGCTTAAGACAGGGTAGCTCTGGAAACACCATATATTTT